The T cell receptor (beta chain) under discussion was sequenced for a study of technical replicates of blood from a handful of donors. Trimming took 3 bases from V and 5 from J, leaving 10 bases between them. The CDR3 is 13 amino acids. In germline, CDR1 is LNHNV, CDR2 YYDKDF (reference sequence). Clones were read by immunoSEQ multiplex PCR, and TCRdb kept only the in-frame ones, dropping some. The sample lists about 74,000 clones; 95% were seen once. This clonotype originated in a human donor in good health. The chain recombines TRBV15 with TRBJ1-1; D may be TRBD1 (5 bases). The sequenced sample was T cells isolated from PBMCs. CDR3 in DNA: TGTGCCACCAGCAGGGGGGGGGTTACTGAAGCTTTCTTT. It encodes CATSRGGVTEAFF.